This T cell receptor (beta chain) was sequenced for a study of Ad26.COV2.S vaccination and SARS-CoV-2 variants (dated by TCRdb to 2020 to 2022). Regarding the study in general: Vaccine-arm donors came from COV1001, a multicentre, randomized, double-blind, placebo-controlled phase I-IIa trial of Ad26.COV2.S in healthy adults. A total of roughly 32 samples were included in the TCR-sequenced set, comprising some 20 Ad26.COV2.S vaccine recipients, 5 placebo recipients and 8 SARS-CoV-2 convalescent individuals. Ad26.COV2.S was administered intramuscularly at 5 x 10^10 or 1 x 10^11 viral particles, either as a single shot or as two shots given 56 days apart. TCRbeta repertoire sequencing served as the tool for gauging how specific and how broad the SARS-CoV-2-reactive T cell receptors were following Ad26.COV2.S vaccination. Investigators remained blinded to trial group allocation during experiments and outcome assessment. Trial participants were randomized into five groups of five, in which low-dose or high-dose Ad26.COV2.S was given once or twice, or placebo was given on both occasions.

V is pared back by 1 base and J by 1 base, with 5 bases lying between the germline termini. Taken from the germline V gene, the CDR1 and CDR2 loops are SGHTA and FQGNSA. The CDR3 runs 14 amino acids, cysteine and phenylalanine included. Just the 42-base CDR3 DNA is kept, in frame starting at base 1. Points on this clone: Its cognate antigen has yet to be identified. Base-call qualities are not available, and no considerably larger clone is one nucleotide away.

On the study overall, not on this receptor specifically: The study was not powered to compare responses between vaccine doses or regimens. It was noted by the authors that total T cell responses may have been underestimated by the TCR breadth and depth analyses. Comparable non-spike TCR breadth was observed between vaccine and placebo recipients, consistent with only spike being contained in the vaccine. After vaccination, spike-specific CD8+ and CD4+ T cell responses were reported to show substantial breadth. Higher spike-specific TCR breadth was observed in Ad26.COV2.S recipients than in placebo recipients (P = 0.0014).

The sample's treatment or condition, from its label and the paper: approximately 18 received Ad26.COV2.S at low or high dose, single or two shots; 5 received placebo; per-sample allocation not given. For vaccine and placebo recipients, repertoires were sequenced using samples collected on day 63 after the first injection. Cohort 1b enrolled some 25 adults aged 18-55 years at a single site in Boston, USA, between 29 July and 7 August 2020. Ad26.COV2.S consisted of a replication-incompetent adenovirus type 26 vector by which a prefusion-stabilized SARS-CoV-2 spike protein from the original Wuhan strain was expressed. The immunoSEQ Assay was the method used to sequence TCRbeta CDR3 regions. After extraction, genomic DNA underwent amplification by bias-controlled multiplex PCR, followed by high-throughput sequencing. In the paper's pipeline: To quantify the absolute abundance of every unique TCRbeta CDR3 region, sequences were collapsed and filtered. Usable DNA was measured by amplifying reference genes present in all nucleated cells, and TCRbeta template counts were normalized to that usable DNA to estimate T cell fraction. Repertoire TCRs were annotated as SARS-CoV-2-specific when V gene, CDR3 amino acid sequence and J gene were exactly matched to a known reactive TCR set. The reference SARS-CoV-2 TCR set came from MIRA and was filtered for enrichment in COVID-19-positive ImmuneCODE repertoires, removing public or cross-reactive TCRs. Based on the MIRA antigens, annotated TCRs were further analysed at the level of specific ORF or position within ORF. Depth was the summed frequency of annotated unique rearrangements, while breadth was defined as annotated unique rearrangements over total unique productive rearrangements. Two-sided Wilcoxon rank-sum tests were used to compare TCR breadth between groups. This immuneACCESS table, as held by TCRdb, lists in-frame sequences with V and J called but not all clones. Of the missing ones, under half trace to an unresolved V gene in checked studies; the others have no known cause. The V and J calls and the clone size are those of that table, but D and trimming were determined from the DNA. Recorded for this sample are about 680,000 clones; around 92% of them occurred a single time. The top ten clones comprise roughly 1.5% of the sample.

The source was peripheral blood, collected in a trial of Ad26.COV2.S vaccine versus placebo. The receptor's source is a person aged 18 to 59 who received the Ad26.COV2.S COVID-19 vaccine or a placebo. Recombination connected TRBV7-2 to TRBJ2-1, with an unclear D gene assignment. The CDR3 corresponds to CASSLVGSYNEQFF. In nucleotides, the sequence is TGTGCCAGCAGCTTAGTAGGTTCCTACAATGAGCAGTTCTTC. The full variable domain, completed from the reference TRBV7-2 and TRBJ2-1 proteins outside the CDR3, reads GAGVSQSPSNKVTEKGKDVELRCDPISGHTALYWYRQSLGQGLEFLIYFQGNSAPDKSGLPSDRFSAERTGGSVSTLTIQRTQQEDSAVYLCASSLVGSYNEQFFGPGTRLTVL.